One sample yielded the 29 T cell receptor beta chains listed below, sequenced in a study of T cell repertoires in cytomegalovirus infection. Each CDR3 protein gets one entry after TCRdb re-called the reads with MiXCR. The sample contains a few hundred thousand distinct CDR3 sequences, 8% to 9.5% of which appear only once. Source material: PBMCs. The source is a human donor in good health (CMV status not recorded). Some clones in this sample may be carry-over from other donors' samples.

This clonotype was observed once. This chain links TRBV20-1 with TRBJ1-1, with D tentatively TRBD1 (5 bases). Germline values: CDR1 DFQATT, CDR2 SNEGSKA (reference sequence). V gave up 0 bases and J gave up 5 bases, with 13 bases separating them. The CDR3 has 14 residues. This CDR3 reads CSARDPRGETEAFF. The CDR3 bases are TGCAGTGCTAGAGATCCGAGGGGAGAGACTGAAGCTTTCTTT.

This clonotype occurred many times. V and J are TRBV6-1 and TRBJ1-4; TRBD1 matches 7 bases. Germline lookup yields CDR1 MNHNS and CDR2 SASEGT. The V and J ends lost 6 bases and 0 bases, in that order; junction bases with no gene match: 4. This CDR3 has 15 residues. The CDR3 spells CASSPGTATNEKLFF. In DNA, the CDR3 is TGTGCCAGCAGCCCAGGGACAGCAACTAATGAAAAACTGTTTTTT.

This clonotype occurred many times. CDR3 loop: CASSLSGVETQYF. The CDR3 DNA follows: TGTGCCAGCAGCTTATCGGGGGTGGAGACCCAGTACTTC. The chain is built from TRBV12-3 or TRBV12-4 and TRBJ2-5; TRBD2 is a possible D gene (6 bases). The CDR3 length is 13 residues. V was cut by 6 bases and J by 5 bases, with 13 bases left in between.

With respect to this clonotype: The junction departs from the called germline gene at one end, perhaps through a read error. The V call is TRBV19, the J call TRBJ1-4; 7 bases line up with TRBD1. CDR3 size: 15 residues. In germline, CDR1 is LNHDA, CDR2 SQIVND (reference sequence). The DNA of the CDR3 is TGTGCCAGTAGTTCCGGGACAGCAACTAACGAAAAACTGTTTTTT. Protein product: CASSSGTATNEKLFF. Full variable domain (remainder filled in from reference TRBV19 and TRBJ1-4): DGGITQSPKYLFRKEGQNVTLSCEQNLNHDAMYWYRQDPGQGLRLIYYSQIVNDFQKGDIAEGYSVSREKKESFPLTVTSAQKNPTAFYLCASSSGTATNEKLFFGSGTQLSVL.

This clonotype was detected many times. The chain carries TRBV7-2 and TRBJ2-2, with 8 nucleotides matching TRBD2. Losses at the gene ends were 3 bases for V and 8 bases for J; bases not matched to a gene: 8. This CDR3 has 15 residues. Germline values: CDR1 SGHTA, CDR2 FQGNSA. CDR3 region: CASSFQISGKGELFF. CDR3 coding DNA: TGTGCCAGCAGCTTTCAAATTAGCGGGAAAGGGGAGCTGTTTTTT.

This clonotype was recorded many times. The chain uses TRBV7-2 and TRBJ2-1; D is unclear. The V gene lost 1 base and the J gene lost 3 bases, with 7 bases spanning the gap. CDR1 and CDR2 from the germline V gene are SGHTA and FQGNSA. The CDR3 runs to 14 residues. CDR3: CASSLEVLYNEQFF. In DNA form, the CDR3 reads TGTGCCAGCAGCTTAGAGGTCCTCTACAATGAGCAGTTCTTC.

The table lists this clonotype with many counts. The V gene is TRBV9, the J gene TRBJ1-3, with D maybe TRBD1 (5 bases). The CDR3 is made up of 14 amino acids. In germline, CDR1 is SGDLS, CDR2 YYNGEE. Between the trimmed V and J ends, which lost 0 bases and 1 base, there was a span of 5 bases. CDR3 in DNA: TGTGCCAGCAGCGTAGAGGGGTCTGGAAACACCATATATTTT. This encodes CASSVEGSGNTIYF.

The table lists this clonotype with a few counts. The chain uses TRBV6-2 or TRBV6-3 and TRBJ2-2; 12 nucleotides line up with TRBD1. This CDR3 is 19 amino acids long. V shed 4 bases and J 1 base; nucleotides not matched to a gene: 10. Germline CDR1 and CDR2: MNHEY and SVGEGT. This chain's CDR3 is CASSSGQGAKIGNTGELFF. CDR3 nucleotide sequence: TGTGCCAGCAGTTCGGGACAGGGGGCGAAAATTGGGAACACCGGGGAGCTGTTTTTT.

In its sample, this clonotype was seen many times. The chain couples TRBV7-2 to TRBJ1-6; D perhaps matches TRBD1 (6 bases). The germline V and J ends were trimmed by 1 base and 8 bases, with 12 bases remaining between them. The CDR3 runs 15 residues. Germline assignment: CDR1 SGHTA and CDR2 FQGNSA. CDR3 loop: CASSLEQGGHSPLHF. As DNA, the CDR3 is TGTGCCAGCAGCTTAGAACAGGGTGGCCATTCACCCCTCCACTTT.

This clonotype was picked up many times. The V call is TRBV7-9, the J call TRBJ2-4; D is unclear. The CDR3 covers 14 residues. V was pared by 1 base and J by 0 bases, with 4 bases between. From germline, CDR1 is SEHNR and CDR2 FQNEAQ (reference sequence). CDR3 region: CASSLGQAKNIQYF. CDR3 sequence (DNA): TGTGCCAGCAGCTTAGGGCAAGCCAAAAACATTCAGTACTTC.

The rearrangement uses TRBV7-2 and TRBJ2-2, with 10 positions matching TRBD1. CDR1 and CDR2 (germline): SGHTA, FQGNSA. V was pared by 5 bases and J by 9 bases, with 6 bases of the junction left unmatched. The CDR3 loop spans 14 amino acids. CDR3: CASSADRGVRELFF. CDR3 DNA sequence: TGTGCCAGCAGCGCGGACAGGGGGGTGAGGGAGCTGTTTTTT.

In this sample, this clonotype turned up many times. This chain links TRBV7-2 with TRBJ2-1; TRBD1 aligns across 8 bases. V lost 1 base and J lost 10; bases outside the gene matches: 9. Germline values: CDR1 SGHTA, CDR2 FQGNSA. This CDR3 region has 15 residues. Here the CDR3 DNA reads TGTGCCAGCAGCTTAGATGCAGGGGGCCCAGGGGAGCAGTTCTTC. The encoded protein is CASSLDAGGPGEQFF.

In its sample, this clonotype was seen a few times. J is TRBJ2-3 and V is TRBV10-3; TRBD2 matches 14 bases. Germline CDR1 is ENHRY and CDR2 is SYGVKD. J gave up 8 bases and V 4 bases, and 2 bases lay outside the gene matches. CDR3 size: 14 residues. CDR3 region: CAISGGTSGGTQYF. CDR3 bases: TGTGCCATCAGTGGGGGGACTAGCGGGGGTACGCAGTATTTT.

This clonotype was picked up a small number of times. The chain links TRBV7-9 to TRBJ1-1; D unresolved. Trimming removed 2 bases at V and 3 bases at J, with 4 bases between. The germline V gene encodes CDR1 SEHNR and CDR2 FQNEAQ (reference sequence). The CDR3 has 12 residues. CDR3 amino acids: CASSLQDTEAFF. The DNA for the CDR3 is TGTGCCAGCAGCTTACAGGACACTGAAGCTTTCTTT. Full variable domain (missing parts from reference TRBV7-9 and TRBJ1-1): DTGVSQNPRHKITKRGQNVTFRCDPISEHNRLYWYRQTLGQGPEFLTYFQNEAQLEKSRLLSDRFSAERPKGSFSTLEIQRTEQGDSAMYLCASSLQDTEAFFGQGTRLTVV.

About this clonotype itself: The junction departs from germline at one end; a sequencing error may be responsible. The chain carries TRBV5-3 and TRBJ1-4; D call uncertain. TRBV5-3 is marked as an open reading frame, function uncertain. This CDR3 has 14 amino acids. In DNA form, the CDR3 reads TGTGCCAGCAGCTGGGATTTCCCCGATGAAAAACTGTTTTTT. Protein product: CASSWDFPDEKLFF.

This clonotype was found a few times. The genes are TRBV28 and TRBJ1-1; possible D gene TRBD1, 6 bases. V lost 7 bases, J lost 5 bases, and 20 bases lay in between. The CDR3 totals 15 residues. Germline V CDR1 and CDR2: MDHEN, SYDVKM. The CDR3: CASIPSGSQGTEAFF. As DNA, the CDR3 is TGTGCCAGCATTCCTAGTGGGTCCCAGGGGACTGAAGCTTTCTTT.

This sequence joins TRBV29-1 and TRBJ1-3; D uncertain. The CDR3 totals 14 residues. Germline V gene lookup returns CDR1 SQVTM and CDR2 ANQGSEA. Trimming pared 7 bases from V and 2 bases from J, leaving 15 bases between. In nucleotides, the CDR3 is TGCAGCGCTACGACTAAGAATACTGGAAACACCATATATTTT. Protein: CSATTKNTGNTIYF. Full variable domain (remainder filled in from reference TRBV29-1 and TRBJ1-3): SAVISQKPSRDICQRGTSLTIQCQVDSQVTMMFWYRQQPGQSLTLIATANQGSEATYESGFVIDKFPISRPNLTFSTLTVSNMSPEDSSIYLCSATTKNTGNTIYFGEGSWLTVV.

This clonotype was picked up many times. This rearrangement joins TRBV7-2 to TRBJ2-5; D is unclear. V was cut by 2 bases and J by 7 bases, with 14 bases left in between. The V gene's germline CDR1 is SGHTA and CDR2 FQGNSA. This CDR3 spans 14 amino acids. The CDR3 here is CASSLQRTKGTQYF. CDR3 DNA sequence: TGTGCCAGCAGCTTACAGCGTACTAAGGGGACCCAGTACTTC.

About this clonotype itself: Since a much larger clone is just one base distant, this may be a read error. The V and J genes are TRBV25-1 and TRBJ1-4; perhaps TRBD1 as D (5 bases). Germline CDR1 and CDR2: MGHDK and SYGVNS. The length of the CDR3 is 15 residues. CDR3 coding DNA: TGTGCCAGCAGTGAAACTAATCGACAGAATGAAAAACTGTATTTT. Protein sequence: CASSETNRQNEKLYF.

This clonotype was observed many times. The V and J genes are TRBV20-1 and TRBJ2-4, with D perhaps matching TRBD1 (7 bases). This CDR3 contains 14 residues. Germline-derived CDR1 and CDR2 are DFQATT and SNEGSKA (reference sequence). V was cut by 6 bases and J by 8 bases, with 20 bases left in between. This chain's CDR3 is CSAPSPGGYYIQYF. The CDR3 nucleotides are TGCAGTGCCCCTTCGCCAGGGGGGTACTACATTCAGTACTTC.

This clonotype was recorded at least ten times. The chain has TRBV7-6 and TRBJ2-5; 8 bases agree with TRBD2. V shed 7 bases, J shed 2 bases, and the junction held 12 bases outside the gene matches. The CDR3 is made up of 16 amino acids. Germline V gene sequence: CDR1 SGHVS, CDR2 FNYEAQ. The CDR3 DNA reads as TGTGCCAGCAAGCGCCGGGCGGCTAGCGGGCAAGAGACCCAGTACTTC. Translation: CASKRRAASGQETQYF.

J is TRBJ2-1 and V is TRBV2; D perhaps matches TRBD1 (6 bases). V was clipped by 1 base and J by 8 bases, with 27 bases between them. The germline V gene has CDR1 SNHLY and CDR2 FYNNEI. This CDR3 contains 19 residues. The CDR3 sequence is CASSEVSFLGDMEDYEQFF. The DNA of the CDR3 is TGTGCCAGCAGTGAAGTTTCGTTCTTAGGGGACATGGAGGACTATGAGCAGTTCTTC.

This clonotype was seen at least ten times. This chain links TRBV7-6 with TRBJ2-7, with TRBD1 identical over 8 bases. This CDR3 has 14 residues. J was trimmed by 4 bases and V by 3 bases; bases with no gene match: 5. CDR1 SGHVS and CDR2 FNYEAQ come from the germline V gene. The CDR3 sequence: CASSFGQGTYEQYF. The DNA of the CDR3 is TGTGCCAGCAGCTTCGGACAGGGAACGTACGAGCAGTACTTC.

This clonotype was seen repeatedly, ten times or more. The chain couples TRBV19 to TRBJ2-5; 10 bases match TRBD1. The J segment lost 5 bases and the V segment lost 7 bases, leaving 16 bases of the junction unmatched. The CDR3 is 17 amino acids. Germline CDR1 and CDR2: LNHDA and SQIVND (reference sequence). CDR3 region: CASTPTGQGPSSETQYF. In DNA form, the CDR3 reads TGTGCCAGTACCCCGACGGGACAGGGGCCATCCTCGGAGACCCAGTACTTC.

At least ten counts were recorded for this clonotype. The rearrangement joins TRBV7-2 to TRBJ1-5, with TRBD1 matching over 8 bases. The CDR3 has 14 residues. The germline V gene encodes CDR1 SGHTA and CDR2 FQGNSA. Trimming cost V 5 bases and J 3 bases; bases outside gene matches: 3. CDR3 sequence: CASSRTGNNQPQHF. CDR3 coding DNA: TGTGCCAGCAGCAGGACAGGGAACAATCAGCCCCAGCATTTT.

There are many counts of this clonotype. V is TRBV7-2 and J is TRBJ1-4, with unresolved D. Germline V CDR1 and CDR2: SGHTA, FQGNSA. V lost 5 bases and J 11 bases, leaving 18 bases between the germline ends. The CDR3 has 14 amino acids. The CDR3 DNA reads TGTGCCAGCAGCCCGGGTCCCTCGGATGGGAAACTGTTTTTT. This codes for CASSPGPSDGKLFF. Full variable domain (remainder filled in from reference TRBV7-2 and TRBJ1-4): GAGVSQSPSNKVTEKGKDVELRCDPISGHTALYWYRQSLGQGLEFLIYFQGNSAPDKSGLPSDRFSAERTGGSVSTLTIQRTQQEDSAVYLCASSPGPSDGKLFFGSGTQLSVL.

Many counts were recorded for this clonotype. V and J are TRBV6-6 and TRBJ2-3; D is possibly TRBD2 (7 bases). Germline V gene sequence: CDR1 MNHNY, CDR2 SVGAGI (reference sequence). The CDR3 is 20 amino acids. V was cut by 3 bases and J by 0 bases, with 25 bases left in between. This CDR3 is CASSYGYPNSKGGSTDTQYF. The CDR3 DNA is TGTGCCAGCAGTTATGGTTATCCCAATTCTAAGGGGGGGAGCACAGATACGCAGTATTTT.

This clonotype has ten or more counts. CDR3: CASSFQGLATNEKLFF. Written as DNA, the CDR3 is TGTGCCAGCAGTTTTCAGGGACTTGCAACTAATGAAAAACTGTTTTTT. The chain couples TRBV2 to TRBJ1-4, with D perhaps TRBD1 (5 bases). V was cut by 5 bases and J by 0 bases, with 13 bases left in between. The CDR3 contains 16 residues. Germline V gives CDR1 SNHLY, CDR2 FYNNEI.

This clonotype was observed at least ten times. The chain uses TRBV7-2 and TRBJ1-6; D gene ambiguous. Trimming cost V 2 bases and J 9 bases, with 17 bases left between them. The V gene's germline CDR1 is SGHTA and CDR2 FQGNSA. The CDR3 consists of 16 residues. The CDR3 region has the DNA TGTGCCAGCAGCTTAAGAATCGGAACAGTCAGTTCACCCCTCCACTTT. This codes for CASSLRIGTVSSPLHF.